What follows are 28 T cell receptor beta chains derived from one specimen sequenced in a study of vaccination effects on CD4 cells after COVID-19. Ahead of sequencing, the ViraFEST assay grew antigen-specific CD4+ T cells using viral peptide pools. Subsequent to a culture period of more than 9 days, CD4+ T cells were isolated. Participants completed two doses of the BNT162b2 or mRNA-1273 vaccine. Assay: immunoSEQ multiplex PCR; the TCRdb copy retains only in-frame clones and omits some. The sample carries 25,000 to 30,000 clones, roughly 80% recorded once. These receptors lack a known antigen. Sequencing was performed on CD4+ T cells from PBMCs cultured with SARS-CoV-2 spike peptides, taken after COVID-19 vaccination. The receptors originated from a human donor who received a COVID-19 vaccine. Some clones in this sample may be carry-over from other donors' samples.

The V gene is TRBV5-1, the J gene TRBJ2-1; D call uncertain. This CDR3 contains 16 residues. CDR1 and CDR2 (germline): SGHRS, YFSETQ. Trimming took 4 bases from V and 0 from J, leaving 14 bases between them. The CDR3 DNA sequence: TGCGCCAGCAGCCGCTTGGAGAGTGGCTCCTACAATGAGCAGTTCTTC. Encoded protein: CASSRLESGSYNEQFF.

This clone has more than one count but fewer than ten. The V gene is TRBV2, the J gene TRBJ1-1, with a tentative D call TRBD1 (5 bases). Germline V gives CDR1 SNHLY, CDR2 FYNNEI. The ends were cut back, 5 bases at V and 5 bases at J, with 18 bases in the middle. The CDR3 covers 15 residues. The chain's CDR3 is CASSLSLSWGTEAFF. CDR3 nucleotides: TGTGCCAGCAGTCTCTCCTTGTCCTGGGGGACTGAAGCTTTCTTT. Full variable domain (rest looked up from reference TRBV2 and TRBJ1-1): EPEVTQTPSHQVTQMGQEVILRCVPISNHLYFYWYRQILGQKVEFLVSFYNNEISEKSEIFDDQFSVERPDGSNFTLKIRSTKLEDSAMYFCASSLSLSWGTEAFFGQGTRLTVV.

The chain is built from TRBV11-2 and TRBJ2-4, with D perhaps given as TRBD1 or TRBD2 (6 bases each). Trimming took 1 base from V and 5 from J, leaving 15 bases between them. The CDR3 length is 16 residues. Germline V CDR1 and CDR2: SGHAT, FQNNGV. The CDR3 bases are TGTGCCAGCAGCTTAGGGGGGGCAGGGGCCCAAAACATTCAGTACTTC. This translates into CASSLGGAGAQNIQYF.

This clone was counted a few times. The chain's CDR3 is CASNSEGQPQHF. The CDR3 coding sequence is TGTGCCAGCAACAGCGAAGGTCAGCCCCAGCATTTT. The V and J genes are TRBV5-6 and TRBJ1-5; D is unclear. Germline CDR1 and CDR2: SGHDT and YYEEEE. Trimming shortened V by 6 bases and J by 6 bases, and 10 bases separated the two germline ends. The CDR3 covers 12 residues.

V and J are TRBV30 and TRBJ2-3; unclear D gene. There are 13 residues in the CDR3. The V and J ends lost 4 bases and 5 bases respectively, with 13 bases between them. CDR1 and CDR2 from the germline V gene are GTSNPN and SVGIG (reference sequence). DNA for the CDR3: TGTGCCTGGACCCCAGGCCGGTTAGATACGCAGTATTTT. Its translation is CAWTPGRLDTQYF.

The chain couples TRBV3-1 (or the pseudogene TRBV3-2) to TRBJ2-5, with D perhaps matching TRBD2 (6 bases). CDR1 and CDR2 from the germline V gene are LGHDT and YNNKEL (reference sequence). Trimming removed 1 base from V and 5 bases from J, with 14 bases in between. The CDR3 runs 15 residues. CDR3 DNA sequence: TGTGCCAGCAGCCAAGGGTTAGTAGCGGAGGAGACCCAGTACTTC. The encoded protein is CASSQGLVAEETQYF.

This clone came up a few times. Mismatch with germline at one junction end may stem from a read error. The rearrangement links TRBV6-1 to TRBJ2-3; weak D call: TRBD2 (5 bases). In germline, CDR1 is MNHNS, CDR2 SASEGT. The CDR3 spans 12 residues. CDR3 amino acids: CASSEYLAGPDF. CDR3 nucleotides: TGTGCCAGCAGTGAATACCTTGCGGGCCCGGATTTT.

The CDR3 region is CASSIGQVGEAFF. CDR3 bases: TGCGCCAGCAGCATTGGACAGGTCGGTGAAGCTTTCTTT. This rearrangement joins TRBV5-1 to TRBJ1-1; 7 bases align to TRBD1. V lost 4 bases, J lost 7 bases, and 7 bases stayed unmatched. The CDR3 extends over 13 amino acids. Per the germline V gene, CDR1 is SGHRS and CDR2 is YFSETQ.

The rearrangement joins TRBV3-1 (or the pseudogene TRBV3-2) to TRBJ2-1, with 8 bases fitting TRBD1. The CDR3 is 13 residues long. Trimming cost V 6 bases and J 4 bases; bases outside gene matches: 2. Germline-derived CDR1 and CDR2 are LGHDT and YNNKEL (reference sequence). For the CDR3, the DNA is TGTGCCAGCAGGGGACAGGATTACAATGAGCAGTTCTTC. As protein: CASRGQDYNEQFF.

This clone was counted a single time. The chain couples TRBV5-1 to TRBJ1-3; 7 positions agree with TRBD1. V lost 4 bases, J lost 3 bases, and 7 bases stayed unmatched. Germline V CDR1 and CDR2: SGHRS, YFSETQ. This CDR3 comprises 15 residues. The CDR3 DNA sequence: TGCGCCAGCAGCACCAACAGGGGCCATGGAAACACCATATATTTT. Translation: CASSTNRGHGNTIYF.

A few counts support this clone. An end of the junction differs from the germline gene, which may be a read error. The chain recombines TRBV6-2 or TRBV6-3 with TRBJ1-1, with D hard to call. CDR3 size: 14 residues. The germline V gene encodes CDR1 MNHEY and CDR2 SVGEGT. CDR3 bases: TGTGCCAGTAGTTGGTTCGGGGAAAGGACTGAAGCTTTCTTT. Amino acid sequence: CASSWFGERTEAFF.

The chain recombines TRBV7-2 with TRBJ2-3; the D gene could be TRBD1 or TRBD2 (5 bases each). CDR3 length equals 15 residues. The V gene lost 5 bases and the J gene lost 2 bases, with 14 bases spanning the gap. Germline V gene data show CDR1 as SGHTA and CDR2 as FQGNSA. The CDR3 protein is CASSQIGTDTDTQYF. CDR3 DNA: TGTGCCAGCAGCCAAATCGGGACGGACACAGATACGCAGTATTTT.

The V gene is TRBV7-2, the J gene TRBJ1-2, with D possibly matching TRBD1 (6 bases). The CDR3 length is 14 residues. V lost 5 bases, J lost 4 bases, and 14 bases lay in between. In germline, CDR1 is SGHTA, CDR2 FQGNSA. The CDR3 nucleotides read TGTGCCAGCAGCCCACATTCGGACAGCTATGGCTACACCTTC. Its translation: CASSPHSDSYGYTF. Drawing the rest from reference TRBV7-2 and TRBJ1-2, the complete variable domain is GAGVSQSPSNKVTEKGKDVELRCDPISGHTALYWYRQSLGQGLEFLIYFQGNSAPDKSGLPSDRFSAERTGGSVSTLTIQRTQQEDSAVYLCASSPHSDSYGYTFGSGTRLTVV.

The chain combines TRBV27 with TRBJ1-5, with D unresolved. The CDR3 covers 15 residues. Germline V gives CDR1 MNHEY, CDR2 SMNVEV (reference sequence). Trimming took 5 bases from V and 6 from J, leaving 17 bases between them. The CDR3 DNA reads as TGTGCCAGCAGTCCGAAGACCGGTAGAAGTCAGCCCCAGCATTTT. This sequence encodes CASSPKTGRSQPQHF.

This clone was seen a handful of times. The J gene is TRBJ2-2, the V gene TRBV2, with D unresolved. In germline, CDR1 is SNHLY, CDR2 FYNNEI. The CDR3 spans 15 residues. The V gene lost 7 bases and the J gene lost 0 bases, with 12 bases spanning the gap. The CDR3 sequence is CASKSQTTNTGELFF. The CDR3 bases are TGTGCCAGCAAATCCCAGACAACGAACACCGGGGAGCTGTTTTTT.

This clone appeared a few times. This chain joins TRBV6-2 or TRBV6-3 and TRBJ1-5; unclear D gene. Looked up from germline, CDR1 is MNHEY and CDR2 is SVGEGT. The CDR3 covers 12 residues. V was clipped by 5 bases and J by 4 bases, with 6 bases between them. The CDR3 loop reads CASSLPNQPQHF. CDR3 nucleotides: TGTGCCAGCAGTCTACCGAATCAGCCCCAGCATTTT.

The chain employs TRBV7-8 and TRBJ1-1; the match to TRBD1 covers 10 bases. The CDR3 is 13 amino acids. CDR1 and CDR2 (germline): SGHVS, FQNEAQ. After removal of 4 bases from V and 7 bases from J, the junction contained 3 bases not matched to a gene. For the CDR3, the DNA is TGTGCCAGCAGCTGGGGACAGGGGTTTGAAGCTTTCTTT. Translated: CASSWGQGFEAFF.

This clone was found once. The gene calls are TRBV7-3 and TRBJ2-1; TRBD1 aligns across 9 bases. The CDR3 runs to 17 residues. V gave up 0 bases and J gave up 6 bases; unmatched junction bases: 9. Per the germline V gene, CDR1 is SGHTA and CDR2 is FQGTGA. The DNA of the CDR3 is TGTGCCAGCAGCTTAACGCCTGGACAGGGGAAAGGCAATGAGCAGTTCTTC. The encoded protein is CASSLTPGQGKGNEQFF.

This clone has a handful of counts. The V call is TRBV6-5, the J call TRBJ1-6, with 8 bases matching TRBD1. CDR1 and CDR2 (germline): MNHEY, SVGAGI. The CDR3 has 14 amino acids. After removal of 6 bases from V and 6 bases from J, the junction contained 4 bases not matched to a gene. The CDR3 reads CASRRTGFNSPLHF. The DNA of the CDR3 is TGTGCCAGCAGGCGGACAGGGTTTAATTCACCCCTCCACTTT.

The V call is TRBV20-1, the J call TRBJ2-5, with a possible D match to TRBD1 (6 bases). Trimming stripped 0 bases from V and 12 bases from J, with 11 bases between. The CDR3 has 11 residues. Germline CDR1 reads DFQATT; CDR2 reads SNEGSKA (reference sequence). The CDR3 loop reads CSARDGQLKYF. In DNA, the CDR3 is TGCAGTGCTAGAGATGGACAGTTGAAGTACTTC.

The gene calls are TRBV2 and TRBJ1-2; D may be TRBD1 (6 bases). The CDR3 has 15 residues. The germline V and J ends were trimmed by 6 bases and 5 bases, with 19 bases remaining between them. The germline V gene encodes CDR1 SNHLY and CDR2 FYNNEI. The CDR3 loop reads CASRVYGGAVYGYTF. DNA for the CDR3: TGTGCCAGCAGGGTCTATGGGGGCGCGGTATATGGCTACACCTTC.

V gene TRBV7-6 combines with J gene TRBJ2-5; D call uncertain. Germline V gene data show CDR1 as SGHVS and CDR2 as FNYEAQ. With 1 base removed from V and 1 base from J, the gap between germline ends came to 13 bases. The CDR3 covers 16 residues. The CDR3: CASSLEATPFQETQYF. CDR3 in DNA: TGTGCCAGCAGCTTAGAGGCGACCCCTTTCCAAGAGACCCAGTACTTC.

V usage is TRBV29-1 and J usage is TRBJ2-2, with 8 bases aligning to TRBD1. There are 12 residues in the CDR3. Germline-derived CDR1 and CDR2 are SQVTM and ANQGSEA. V gave up 7 bases and J gave up 6 bases; unmatched junction bases: 4. Here the CDR3 DNA reads TGCAGCGCAGGACAGGGACCCGGGGAGCTGTTTTTT. Encoded protein: CSAGQGPGELFF.

The gene calls are TRBV18 and TRBJ1-1, with 11 bases lining up with TRBD1. This CDR3 comprises 16 residues. Germline loops: CDR1 KGHSH, CDR2 LQKENI. V gave up 3 bases and J gave up 4 bases; unmatched junction bases: 7. CDR3 loop: CASSPRTGTGGTEAFF. CDR3 nucleotide sequence: TGTGCCAGCTCACCGCGTACCGGGACAGGGGGCACTGAAGCTTTCTTT.

The chain has TRBV6-5 and TRBJ2-5; maybe TRBD2 (6 bases). The CDR3 totals 13 residues. Germline values: CDR1 MNHEY, CDR2 SVGAGI. V gave up 6 bases and J gave up 5 bases, with 13 bases separating them. The chain's CDR3 is CASSLGLWETQYF. CDR3 sequence (DNA): TGTGCCAGCAGCTTGGGACTTTGGGAGACCCAGTACTTC.

V usage is TRBV2 and J usage is TRBJ2-1; 13 nucleotides line up with TRBD2. Looked up from germline, CDR1 is SNHLY and CDR2 is FYNNEI. The CDR3 totals 15 residues. Losses at the gene ends were 6 bases for V and 8 bases for J; bases not matched to a gene: 7. CDR3 bases: TGTGCCAGCAGGGTGGGACTAGCGGGGATATATGAGCAGTTCTTC. It specifies CASRVGLAGIYEQFF.

This chain connects TRBV11-2 to TRBJ2-7; a possible D gene is TRBD2 (5 bases). The CDR3 totals 15 residues. Germline values: CDR1 SGHAT, CDR2 FQNNGV. Trimming shortened V by 5 bases and J by 2 bases, and 16 bases separated the two germline ends. Here the CDR3 DNA reads TGTGCCAGCAGCCTGTGGACTCTTAGTACCTACGAGCAGTACGTC. Translating it yields CASSLWTLSTYEQYV.

The chain links TRBV4-2 to TRBJ1-1; 8 bases line up with TRBD1. This CDR3 comprises 16 residues. The germline gives CDR1 LGHNA, CDR2 YNFKEQ. J was trimmed by 11 bases and V by 0 bases; bases with no gene match: 14. This CDR3 reads CASSQDQGQGALRAFF. The CDR3 nucleotides are TGTGCCAGCAGCCAAGATCAAGGTCAGGGGGCGCTTCGGGCTTTCTTT.